A selection of T cell receptor beta chains follows, all from one sample in a study of cytomegalovirus exposure and HLA in healthy donors. Libraries were prepared by immunoSEQ multiplex PCR; TCRdb keeps only in-frame clonotypes and omits some of them. The top ten hold roughly 4.4% of the sample, which has around 100,000 clones, 65% to 75% seen once. Sequencing used PBMCs. Receptors originate from a man under 40 in good health and CMV-seropositive. CDR3s include the opening cysteine and the closing phenylalanine or tryptophan. D genes are given only for firm matches. Clone size is not always given. Where it is, it says once, few, many or a class for expanded clones.

V gene	J gene	D gene	clone size	CDR3 protein	CDR3 DNA
TRBV30	TRBJ1-1	TRBD1	NA	CAWWTGGMTEAFF	TGTGCCTGGTGGACAGGGGGGATGACTGAAGCTTTCTTT
TRBV5-1	TRBJ1-3	TRBD1	NA	CASSPQGASGNTIYF	TGCGCCAGCAGCCCACAGGGGGCCTCTGGAAACACCATATATTTT
TRBV18	TRBJ1-4	NA	NA	CASSPLGSPNEKLFF	TGTGCCAGCTCACCATTGGGGAGCCCTAATGAAAAACTGTTTTTT
TRBV2	TRBJ1-2	TRBD1	NA	CASSEAQGEIGGYTF	TGTGCCAGCAGTGAAGCGCAGGGGGAGATAGGTGGCTACACCTTC
TRBV4-1	TRBJ2-2	TRBD1	once	CASSQENRGSTGELFF	TGCGCCAGCAGCCAAGAGAACAGGGGAAGCACCGGGGAGCTGTTTTTT
TRBV5-1	TRBJ1-5	NA	NA	CASRPDTANQPQHF	TGCGCCAGCAGGCCCGACACTGCCAATCAGCCCCAGCATTTT
TRBV21-1	TRBJ2-7	NA	NA	CAGGSKPGQGDPYEQYF	TGTGCCGGGGGTTCCAAACCGGGACAGGGGGACCCCTACGAGCAGTACTTC
TRBV6-1	TRBJ1-2	TRBD1	NA	CASSVRDRGGDGYTF	TGTGCCAGCAGTGTCCGGGACAGGGGTGGGGATGGCTACACCTTC
TRBV7-9	TRBJ2-5	NA	few	CASSSFRGRETQYF	TGTGCCAGCAGCTCCTTTAGGGGTCGGGAGACCCAGTACTTC
TRBV2	TRBJ2-2	TRBD2	NA	CASEGLENTGELFF	TGTGCCAGCGAGGGACTAGAGAACACCGGGGAGCTGTTTTTT
TRBV21-1	TRBJ1-5	NA	NA	CASSKGAQPQHF	TGTGCCAGCAGCAAAGGGGCTCAGCCCCAGCATTTT
TRBV7-9	TRBJ1-1	NA	NA	CASSRTGGGTEAFF	TGTGCCAGCAGCAGGACCGGGGGGGGCACTGAAGCTTTCTTT
TRBV14	TRBJ2-3	NA	NA	CASSQVTGTDAQYF	TGTGCCAGCAGCCAGGTTACAGGCACAGATGCGCAGTATTTT
TRBV11-2	TRBJ1-3	NA	NA	CASSLARGQGNTIYF	TGTGCCAGCAGCTTAGCCCGAGGGCAAGGAAACACCATATATTTT
TRBV7-7	TRBJ1-1	NA	NA	CASSPLADVRDTEAFF	TGTGCCAGCAGTCCCCTCGCCGACGTACGGGACACTGAAGCTTTCTTT
TRBV6-5	TRBJ2-5	TRBD1	once	CASSYSGTGAQETQYF	TGTGCCAGCAGTTACTCGGGTACAGGGGCGCAAGAGACCCAGTACTTC
TRBV29-1	TRBJ2-1	NA	few	CSVEGGDYNEQFF	TGCAGCGTTGAAGGCGGGGACTACAATGAGCAGTTCTTC
TRBV5-1	TRBJ2-7	NA	NA	CASSLAAVDEQYF	TGCGCCAGCAGCTTGGCTGCAGTGGACGAGCAGTACTTC